The 13 T cell receptor beta chains below were found in one sample sequenced in a study of blood T cells in healthy people across ages. It was with a sample-barcoded 5' primer and a J-beta primer mix that a second PCR of roughly 7 to 12 cycles was run. TCRdb re-called the 5' RACE reads through MiXCR, storing one row per CDR3 protein. Among 650,000 to 700,000 distinct CDR3 sequences listed, roughly 30% were seen once. The sequencing input was blood. Source of these receptors: a woman at least 80 years old in good health.

This clonotype came up many times. V is TRBV5-1 and J is TRBJ2-1; 9 nucleotides agree with TRBD2. The CDR3 totals 16 residues. CDR1 is SGHRS, CDR2 YFSETQ, per germline. The ends lost 3 bases at V and 6 bases at J; junction bases unmatched: 10. The CDR3 nucleotides read TGCGCCAGCAGCTCCCTCCAGCGGGGGGACTCCAATGAGCAGTTCTTC. Its protein is CASSSLQRGDSNEQFF.

The V gene is TRBV7-9, the J gene TRBJ2-3; D is undetermined. Trimming cost V 0 bases and J 2 bases, with 6 bases left between them. The CDR3 has 14 amino acids. Germline CDR1 SEHNR, CDR2 FQNEAQ (reference sequence). The CDR3 nucleotides are TGTGCCAGCAGCTTAGCTTCCGTCACAGATACGCAGTATTTT. It codes for CASSLASVTDTQYF. The full variable domain, its missing parts supplied by reference TRBV7-9 and TRBJ2-3, is DTGVSQNPRHKITKRGQNVTFRCDPISEHNRLYWYRQTLGQGPEFLTYFQNEAQLEKSRLLSDRFSAERPKGSFSTLEIQRTEQGDSAMYLCASSLASVTDTQYFGPGTRLTVL.

In this sample, this clonotype turned up many times. V is TRBV4-3 and J is TRBJ1-1, with a weak D call TRBD1 (5 bases). The CDR3 extends over 14 amino acids. V was pared by 1 base and J by 1 base, with 7 bases between. Looked up from germline, CDR1 is LGHNA and CDR2 is YSLEER. As DNA, the CDR3 is TGCGCCAGCAGCCAAGCAGACAGGAACACTGAAGCTTTCTTT. Protein: CASSQADRNTEAFF.

This clonotype has a count of ten or more. This sequence joins TRBV5-1 and TRBJ2-7; TRBD1 aligns across 10 bases. The CDR3 covers 14 residues. The V gene end was trimmed by 1 base and the J gene end by 5 bases; junction bases not matched to a gene: 3. Germline V CDR1 and CDR2: SGHRS, YFSETQ. Here the CDR3 reads CASSLPGTGDEQYF. The CDR3 coding sequence is TGCGCCAGCAGCTTGCCCGGGACAGGGGACGAGCAGTACTTC.

This clonotype has only a few counts. V usage is TRBV6-2 or TRBV6-3 and J usage is TRBJ2-3, with D possibly being TRBD1 or TRBD2 (5 bases each). Germline V gene sequence: CDR1 MNHEY, CDR2 SVGEGT. The CDR3 totals 15 residues. Trimming cost V 4 bases and J 7 bases, with 18 bases left between them. CDR3 protein: CASSFGSGPRNTQYF. CDR3 DNA: TGTGCCAGCAGTTTTGGGTCGGGGCCTCGGAATACGCAGTATTTT.

This clonotype came up many times. The chain recombines TRBV6-5 with TRBJ1-1; D is undetermined. The CDR3 sequence is 13 residues long. Germline V gene sequence: CDR1 MNHEY, CDR2 SVGAGI. The V and J ends lost 2 bases and 1 base respectively, with 5 bases between them. CDR3: CASSYGWNTEAFF. For the CDR3, the DNA is TGTGCCAGCAGTTACGGCTGGAACACTGAAGCTTTCTTT.

CDR3 sequence (DNA): TGCGCCAGCAGCCAAGATTCAATTCGCGGCGGGAGGGCCAAAAACATTCAGTACTTC. It is translated as CASSQDSIRGGRAKNIQYF. The chain joins TRBV4-1 to TRBJ2-4, with 8 bases fitting TRBD2. V was clipped by 0 bases and J by 1 base; unmatched bases: 11. Germline V gives CDR1 MGHRA, CDR2 YSYEKL. The CDR3 extends over 19 amino acids.

The sample holds many counts of this clonotype. The rearrangement joins TRBV6-1 to TRBJ2-1; 8 bases line up with TRBD1. The germline V gene has CDR1 MNHNS and CDR2 SASEGT. Trimming removed 9 bases from V and 9 bases from J; junction bases left unmatched: 4. CDR3 length equals 11 residues. CDR3 region: CARRQGSEQFF. The CDR3 DNA follows: TGTGCCAGACGACAGGGGTCTGAGCAGTTCTTC.

This clonotype was picked up many times. This chain links TRBV6-6 with TRBJ2-1, with D perhaps assigned TRBD1 or TRBD2 (5 bases each). Looked up from germline, CDR1 is MNHNY and CDR2 is SVGAGI (reference sequence). CDR3 size: 12 residues. Trimming pared 2 bases from V and 8 bases from J, leaving 7 bases between. CDR3 sequence: CASSYGGDEQFF. CDR3 coding DNA: TGTGCCAGCAGTTACGGGGGTGATGAGCAGTTCTTC.

This clonotype has more than one count but fewer than ten. DNA of the CDR3: TGTGCCAGCAGCGTTGGGGTCGCTAGCGGAGTCTCCTACGAGCAGTACTTC. Protein product: CASSVGVASGVSYEQYF. The chain carries TRBV9 and TRBJ2-7; 7 nucleotides line up with TRBD2. J was trimmed by 0 bases and V by 2 bases; bases with no gene match: 11. The germline CDR1 and CDR2 sequences are SGDLS and YYNGEE. The CDR3 runs to 17 residues.

Many counts were recorded for this clonotype. The chain's CDR3 is CAWRGNYNEQFF. CDR3 DNA: TGTGCCTGGAGGGGGAATTACAATGAGCAGTTCTTC. The V gene is TRBV30, the J gene TRBJ2-1; D ambiguous. CDR1 GTSNPN and CDR2 SVGIG come from the germline V gene (reference sequence). This CDR3 contains 12 residues. The ends were cut back, 3 bases at V and 4 bases at J, with 7 bases in the middle.

In its sample, this clonotype was seen once. This may stem from a read error, because a much larger clone lies one nucleotide away. This sequence joins TRBV6-1 and TRBJ2-5; D possibly corresponds to TRBD1 (5 bases). V lost 11 bases, J lost 2 bases, and 12 bases lay in between. This CDR3 is 12 amino acids long. Per germline, CDR1 MNHNS and CDR2 SASEGT. The CDR3 here is CAGGHNQETQYF. The CDR3 bases are TGTGCCGGCGGACACAATCAAGAGACCCAGTACTTC.

This clonotype came up many times. CDR3 sequence: CASSKDRLMNTEAFF. In DNA form, the CDR3 reads TGTGCCAGCAGTAAGGACAGACTCATGAACACTGAAGCTTTCTTT. This chain connects TRBV12-3 or TRBV12-4 to TRBJ1-1, with D perhaps matching TRBD1 (6 bases). The CDR3 has 15 amino acids. V was clipped by 5 bases and J by 0 bases, with 13 bases between them.